These 22 T cell receptor beta chains originate from one sample sequenced in a study of CD4 T cells in relation to SARS-CoV-2 and coronaviruses (TCRdb year 2021). Libraries were built with the immunoSEQ multiplex PCR assay. TCRdb stores this immuneACCESS table with in-frame sequences only. Part of the clones is absent; in the studies checked, under half of the shortfall reflects unresolved V genes, and no reason is known for the rest. The sample table lists approximately 38,000 clones, roughly 90% of them with a count of one. The ten largest clones add up to roughly a tenth of the sample. The sequencing input was memory CD4+ T cells from PBMCs. The cell subset or site label of this sample denotes: memory (non-naive) CD4+ T cells. These receptors were collected from an adult with COVID-19.

The J gene is TRBJ1-3, the V gene TRBV19; no definite D call. CDR3 size: 15 residues. Germline assignment: CDR1 LNHDA and CDR2 SQIVND (reference sequence). V gave up 2 bases and J gave up 0 bases, with 8 bases separating them. The CDR3, as DNA: TGTGCCAGTAGTATATTTTCGGACTCTGGAAACACCATATATTTT. Translated: CASSIFSDSGNTIYF.

This chain connects TRBV2 to TRBJ2-5, with 8 bases lining up with TRBD1. Looked up from germline, CDR1 is SNHLY and CDR2 is FYNNEI. This CDR3 comprises 12 residues. With V trimmed by 10 bases and J by 5 bases, 6 bases remained unmatched. The CDR3 DNA reads TGTGCCATCCGCTACAGGGGGGAGACCCAGTACTTC. It translates to CAIRYRGETQYF.

The chain is built from TRBV9 and TRBJ2-7; TRBD1 matches 7 bases. CDR1 and CDR2 from the germline V gene are SGDLS and YYNGEE. This CDR3 has 14 amino acids. The V segment lost 0 bases and the J segment 4 bases; nucleotides outside the gene matches: 4. DNA of the CDR3: TGTGCCAGCAGCGTAGCGCCAGGGGGATACGAGCAGTACTTC. This translates into CASSVAPGGYEQYF.

There are a few counts of this clone. This rearrangement joins TRBV7-6 to TRBJ1-6; D ambiguous. V lost 1 base to trimming and J lost 9 bases, with 16 bases between them. Per the germline V gene, CDR1 is SGHVS and CDR2 is FNYEAQ. The CDR3 runs 16 residues. The CDR3 coding sequence is TGTGCCAGCAGCTTAGACTCCGGGGTTGGTAGTTCACCCCTCCACTTT. It is translated as CASSLDSGVGSSPLHF.

The rearrangement uses TRBV14 and TRBJ1-1; weak D call: TRBD1 (5 bases). V was cut by 1 base and J by 6 bases, with 12 bases left in between. Germline CDR1 SGHDN, CDR2 FVKESK. CDR3 length equals 14 residues. DNA for the CDR3: TGTGCCAGCAGCCAAGCCGTCAGGGCGCCTGAAGCTTTCTTT. Protein sequence: CASSQAVRAPEAFF. Based on the CDR3 plus reference TRBV14 and TRBJ1-1, the full variable domain is EAGVTQFPSHSVIEKGQTVTLRCDPISGHDNLYWYRRVMGKEIKFLLHFVKESKQDESGMPNNRFLAERTGGTYSTLKVQPAELEDSGVYFCASSQAVRAPEAFFGQGTRLTVV.

This chain joins TRBV5-1 and TRBJ1-2; 8 positions match TRBD1. The V gene end was trimmed by 3 bases and the J gene end by 7 bases; junction bases not matched to a gene: 14. The CDR3 has 16 amino acids. Germline lookup yields CDR1 SGHRS and CDR2 YFSETQ. The CDR3 region has the DNA TGCGCCAGCAGCTCCGGGACAGGTGCTTCACGAGGTGGCTACACCTTC. As protein: CASSSGTGASRGGYTF. Full variable domain (remainder filled in from reference TRBV5-1 and TRBJ1-2): KAGVTQTPRYLIKTRGQQVTLSCSPISGHRSVSWYQQTPGQGLQFLFEYFSETQRNKGNFPGRFSGRQFSNSRSEMNVSTLELGDSALYLCASSSGTGASRGGYTFGSGTRLTVV.

The genes are TRBV19 and TRBJ1-1; 8 nucleotides match TRBD1. In germline, CDR1 is LNHDA, CDR2 SQIVND (reference sequence). The CDR3 totals 16 residues. Trimming at V came to 6 bases and at J to 1 base, leaving 10 bases not matched to a gene. This CDR3 is CASSYLDRVRNTEAFF. CDR3 nucleotides: TGTGCCAGTAGCTATCTGGACAGGGTTAGGAACACTGAAGCTTTCTTT. The full variable domain, with the rest looked up from reference TRBV19 and TRBJ1-1, is DGGITQSPKYLFRKEGQNVTLSCEQNLNHDAMYWYRQDPGQGLRLIYYSQIVNDFQKGDIAEGYSVSREKKESFPLTVTSAQKNPTAFYLCASSYLDRVRNTEAFFGQGTRLTVV.

This chain joins TRBV30 and TRBJ1-3; D gene ambiguous. CDR1 is GTSNPN, CDR2 SVGIG, per germline (reference sequence). This CDR3 has 13 residues. Trimming took off 8 bases at V and 1 base at J, with 12 bases between the two ends. This chain's CDR3 is CAHSRSSGNTIYF. In DNA, the CDR3 is TGTGCCCATAGCCGGAGTTCTGGAAACACCATATATTTT.

The chain carries TRBV5-1 and TRBJ1-4; D is unresolved. The CDR3 is 14 residues long. The germline V gene encodes CDR1 SGHRS and CDR2 YFSETQ. V lost 4 bases to trimming and J lost 4 bases, with 11 bases between them. The CDR3 loop is CASSNLPINEKLFF. The CDR3 nucleotides read TGCGCCAGCAGCAACTTACCGATTAATGAAAAACTGTTTTTT.

This clone was seen a single time. The chain links TRBV6-1 to TRBJ1-5; 8 bases align to TRBD1. Germline-derived CDR1 and CDR2 are MNHNS and SASEGT. The CDR3 runs to 18 residues. V was pared by 2 bases and J by 7 bases, with 16 bases of the junction left unmatched. CDR3 nucleotides: TGTGCCAGCAGTGAATGGAGGACAGGGATGAGTAGGATCCAGCCCCAGCATTTT. Translating gives CASSEWRTGMSRIQPQHF.

The chain links TRBV7-8 to TRBJ1-1, with D unresolved. Germline V lookup: CDR1 SGHVS, CDR2 FQNEAQ. The CDR3 contains 14 residues. The V and J ends lost 0 bases and 1 base respectively, with 6 bases between them. The CDR3 nucleotides are TGTGCCAGCAGCTTAGCGCGGGGGAACACTGAAGCTTTCTTT. Encoded protein: CASSLARGNTEAFF.

V gene TRBV19 combines with J gene TRBJ2-2; D not certain. Trimming left V 3 bases short and J 6 bases short, with 8 bases between. Per germline, CDR1 LNHDA and CDR2 SQIVND (reference sequence). The CDR3 is made up of 13 amino acids. CDR3: CASSMSRAGELFF. As DNA, the CDR3 is TGTGCCAGTAGTATGTCGCGCGCCGGGGAGCTGTTTTTT.

The rearrangement links TRBV18 to TRBJ2-5; TRBD1 matches 8 bases. Germline V CDR1 and CDR2: KGHSH, LQKENI. The CDR3 is 14 residues long. The trim removed 3 bases at V and 4 bases at J, leaving 4 bases unmatched. DNA for the CDR3: TGTGCCAGCTCACCGGACAGGGCCCGAGAGACCCAGTACTTC. Protein product: CASSPDRARETQYF.

V is TRBV2 and J is TRBJ1-2, with D unresolved. The germline V gene encodes CDR1 SNHLY and CDR2 FYNNEI. V dropped 7 bases and J dropped 8 bases, with 23 bases sitting between them. The CDR3 has 15 amino acids. CDR3 DNA sequence: TGTGCCAGCAACCACCGTGAGGGAAGGGTTGGCGGCTACACCTTC. Its translation: CASNHREGRVGGYTF.

The chain couples TRBV27 to TRBJ1-4; D is unresolved. Germline V lookup: CDR1 MNHEY, CDR2 SMNVEV (reference sequence). CDR3 length: 13 residues. V was shortened by 10 bases and J by 8 bases, with 17 bases between the two germline ends. The CDR3 loop reads CANGRSTSEKLFF. The CDR3 DNA reads TGTGCCAATGGCAGGTCCACGAGCGAAAAACTGTTTTTT.

The rearrangement links TRBV5-1 to TRBJ2-5; D call uncertain. Trimming removed 4 bases from V and 1 base from J, with 11 bases in between. CDR1 is SGHRS, CDR2 YFSETQ, per germline. This CDR3 spans 14 amino acids. The CDR3, as DNA: TGCGCCAGCAGCCCCGAATTTGCCCAAGAGACCCAGTACTTC. It is translated as CASSPEFAQETQYF.

The J gene is TRBJ1-2, the V gene TRBV11-2, with TRBD1 matching 11 bases. Germline CDR1 SGHAT, CDR2 FQNNGV. CDR3 length: 16 amino acids. Losses at the gene ends were 6 bases for V and 1 base for J; bases not matched to a gene: 7. This chain's CDR3 is CASRKGQGAYNYGYTF. The DNA of the CDR3 is TGTGCCAGCAGGAAAGGACAGGGGGCATATAACTATGGCTACACCTTC.

The CDR3: CATRDDGNEKLFF. CDR3 DNA sequence: TGTGCCACCCGGGATGATGGTAATGAAAAACTGTTTTTT. The chain carries TRBV27 and TRBJ1-4; D uncertain. V dropped 10 bases and J dropped 4 bases, with 13 bases sitting between them. CDR1 MNHEY and CDR2 SMNVEV come from the germline V gene (reference sequence). The CDR3 loop spans 13 amino acids.

The J gene is TRBJ2-5, the V gene TRBV20-1; no definite D call. This CDR3 region has 10 residues. V lost 6 bases and J 0 bases, leaving 2 bases between the germline ends. CDR1 is DFQATT and CDR2 is SNEGSKA in the germline V gene (reference sequence). CDR3 region: CSANQETQYF. The DNA for the CDR3 is TGCAGTGCCAACCAAGAGACCCAGTACTTC.

The V call is TRBV4-1, the J call TRBJ2-2; maybe TRBD2 (5 bases). The CDR3 spans 16 residues. Germline CDR1 is MGHRA and CDR2 is YSYEKL. Deletions cut 1 base from V and 8 bases from J, with 17 bases between. The CDR3 protein is CASSQVSGPNKGELFF. The CDR3 DNA sequence: TGCGCCAGCAGCCAAGTCAGCGGTCCCAATAAGGGGGAGCTGTTTTTT.

This clone occurred a few times. V and J are TRBV15 and TRBJ1-2; D unresolved. The length of the CDR3 is 12 residues. CDR1 and CDR2 (germline): LNHNV, YYDKDF (reference sequence). Trimming removed 4 bases from V and 10 bases from J, with 13 bases in between. DNA of the CDR3: TGTGCCACCAGCATGGAGAGGGTACACTACACCTTC. This gives the protein CATSMERVHYTF.

The chain employs TRBV12-3 or TRBV12-4 and TRBJ1-1; D not resolved. Trimming pared 5 bases from V and 1 base from J, leaving 8 bases between. The CDR3 sequence is 13 residues long. CDR3 protein: CASSPRSNTEAFF. DNA for the CDR3: TGTGCCAGCAGTCCCCGGTCGAACACTGAAGCTTTCTTT.